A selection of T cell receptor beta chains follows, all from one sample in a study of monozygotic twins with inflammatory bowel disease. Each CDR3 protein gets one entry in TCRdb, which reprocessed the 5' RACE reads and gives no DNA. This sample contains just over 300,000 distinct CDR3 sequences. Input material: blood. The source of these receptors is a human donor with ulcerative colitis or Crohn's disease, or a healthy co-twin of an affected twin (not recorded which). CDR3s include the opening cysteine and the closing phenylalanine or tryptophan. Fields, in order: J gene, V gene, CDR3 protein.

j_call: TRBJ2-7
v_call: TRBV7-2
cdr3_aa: CASSISGTGGYYEQYF

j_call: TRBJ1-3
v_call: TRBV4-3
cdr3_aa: CASSQDRPEEVSGNTIYF

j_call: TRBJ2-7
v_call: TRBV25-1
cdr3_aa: CASSASSGRAFEQYF

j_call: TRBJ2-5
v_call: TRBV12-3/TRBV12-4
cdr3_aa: CASSFFEDRETQYF

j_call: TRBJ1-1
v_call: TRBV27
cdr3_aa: CASRGQGQNTEAFF

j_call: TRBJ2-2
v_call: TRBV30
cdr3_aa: CAWSVQAGTGELFF

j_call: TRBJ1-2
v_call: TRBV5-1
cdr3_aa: CASRKDTHYGYTF

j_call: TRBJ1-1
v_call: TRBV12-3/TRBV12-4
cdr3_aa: CASRLDRGTEAFF

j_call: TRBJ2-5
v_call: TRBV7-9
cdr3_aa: CASSIGLAGGQETQYF

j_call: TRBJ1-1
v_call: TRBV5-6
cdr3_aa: CASTLGVAYKNTEAFF

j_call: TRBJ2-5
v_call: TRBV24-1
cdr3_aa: CATTKPETQYF

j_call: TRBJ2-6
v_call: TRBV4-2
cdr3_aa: CASSQDLSGRPVRSGANVLTF

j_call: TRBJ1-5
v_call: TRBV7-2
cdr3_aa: CASSSDYGYQPQHF

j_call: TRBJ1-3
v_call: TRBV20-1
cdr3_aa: CSAPTGGSDTIYF

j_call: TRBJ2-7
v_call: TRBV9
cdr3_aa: CASSPLLNYEQYF

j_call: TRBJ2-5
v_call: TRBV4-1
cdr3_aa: CASSPRGAQETQYF

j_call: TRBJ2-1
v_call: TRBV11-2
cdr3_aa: CASSPRPTLAGGPWGNEQFF

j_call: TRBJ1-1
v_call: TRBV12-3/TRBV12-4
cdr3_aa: CASNFGGIPFF

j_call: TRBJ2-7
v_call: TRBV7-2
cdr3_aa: CASSLEAGFAYEQYF

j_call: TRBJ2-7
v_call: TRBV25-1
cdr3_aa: CASSLTGTYEYF

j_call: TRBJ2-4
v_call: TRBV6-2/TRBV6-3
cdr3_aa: CASGTGGRNIQYF

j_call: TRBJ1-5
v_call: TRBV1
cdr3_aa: CTSSLAPSWGPQHF

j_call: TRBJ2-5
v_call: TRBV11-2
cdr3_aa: CASISPDRVRNRGETQYF

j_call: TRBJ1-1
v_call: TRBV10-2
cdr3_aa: CASSKGQLHTEAFF

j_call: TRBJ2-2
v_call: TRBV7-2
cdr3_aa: CASSLDRGFGGELFF

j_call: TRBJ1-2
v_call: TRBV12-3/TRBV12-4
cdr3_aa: CASSLGGAGGYTF

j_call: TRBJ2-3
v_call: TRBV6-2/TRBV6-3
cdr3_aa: CASSYLIFDTQYF

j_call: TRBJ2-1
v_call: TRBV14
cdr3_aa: CASRGLAGGQNEQFF

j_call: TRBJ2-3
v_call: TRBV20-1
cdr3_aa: CSARDRKAEPSTDTQYF

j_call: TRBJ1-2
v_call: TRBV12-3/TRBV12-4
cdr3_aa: CASSFGSIGYTF

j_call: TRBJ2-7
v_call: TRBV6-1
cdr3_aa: CASSATGTSLEQYF

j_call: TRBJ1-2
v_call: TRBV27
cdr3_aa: CASSLRQPNYGYTF